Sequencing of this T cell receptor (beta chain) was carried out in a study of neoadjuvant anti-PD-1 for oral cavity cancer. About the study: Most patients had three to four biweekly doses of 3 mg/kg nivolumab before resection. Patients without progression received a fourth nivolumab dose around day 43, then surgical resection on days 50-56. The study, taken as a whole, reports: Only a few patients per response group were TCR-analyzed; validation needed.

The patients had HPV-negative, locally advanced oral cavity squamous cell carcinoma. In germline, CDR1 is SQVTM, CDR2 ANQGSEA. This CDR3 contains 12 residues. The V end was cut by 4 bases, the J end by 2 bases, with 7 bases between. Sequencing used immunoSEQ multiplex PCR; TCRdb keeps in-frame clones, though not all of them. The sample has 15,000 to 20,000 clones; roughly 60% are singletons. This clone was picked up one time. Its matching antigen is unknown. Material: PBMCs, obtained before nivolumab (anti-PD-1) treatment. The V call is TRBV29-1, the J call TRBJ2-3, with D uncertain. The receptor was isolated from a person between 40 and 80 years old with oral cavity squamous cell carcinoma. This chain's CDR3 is CSVADNTDTQYF. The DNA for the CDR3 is TGCAGCGTTGCGGATAACACAGATACGCAGTATTTT.